This passage covers 25 T cell receptor beta chains from one sample sequenced in a study of cytomegalovirus exposure and HLA in healthy donors. The study ran its PCR with 60 Vbeta and 13 Jbeta primers. The method was immunoSEQ multiplex PCR; TCRdb's version includes in-frame clones alone and lacks a portion of them. The data show approximately 220,000 clones, approximately 82% seen once. Sequenced material: PBMCs. The receptors stem from a man younger than 35 in good health and CMV-seronegative.

The CDR3 nucleotides are TGTGCCAGTTATCGACAGGGTAGCAATCAGCCCCAGCATTTT. Translated: CASYRQGSNQPQHF. The chain recombines TRBV6-1 with TRBJ1-5; 7 nucleotides agree with TRBD1. From germline, CDR1 is MNHNS and CDR2 SASEGT. The CDR3 consists of 14 residues. J gave up 0 bases and V 9 bases, and 5 bases lay outside the gene matches.

The genes are TRBV6-1 and TRBJ2-3; TRBD2 matches 12 bases. J lost 2 bases, V lost 4 bases, and 4 bases had no gene match. Germline V CDR1 and CDR2: MNHNS, SASEGT. CDR3 length: 16 residues. CDR3 nucleotide sequence: TGTGCCAGCAGTGTACGACTAGCGGGGGCCACAGATACGCAGTATTTT. It encodes CASSVRLAGATDTQYF.

There are a few counts of this clone. Other DNA variants within this sample encode the same CDR3. The V and J genes are TRBV28 and TRBJ2-7; D unresolved. The CDR3 has 11 residues. From germline, CDR1 is MDHEN and CDR2 SYDVKM. Trimming removed 6 bases from V and 7 bases from J, with 10 bases in between. CDR3 loop: CASSLTREQYF. The CDR3, as DNA: TGTGCCAGCAGCCTAACTCGTGAGCAGTACTTC.

The V call is TRBV14, the J call TRBJ2-6, with 7 bases that match TRBD2. This CDR3 contains 17 residues. Germline V CDR1 and CDR2: SGHDN, FVKESK. Germline trimming cut 1 base from V and 1 base from J; bases unmatched to any gene: 4. CDR3 in DNA: TGTGCCAGCAGCCAAGGTGGGAGGGTATCTGGGGCCAACGTCCTGACTTTC. Amino acids: CASSQGGRVSGANVLTF.

The chain links TRBV29-1 to TRBJ1-3, with 9 bases identical to TRBD1. The junction had 1 base not matched to a gene; V was cut back by 4 bases and J by 0 bases. The CDR3 runs to 14 residues. The germline gives CDR1 SQVTM, CDR2 ANQGSEA. The CDR3 bases are TGCAGCGTTGCGGGACAGGGCTCTGGAAACACCATATATTTT. It codes for CSVAGQGSGNTIYF.

The chain has TRBV5-1 and TRBJ2-1; TRBD1 matches at 10 bases. Germline V gives CDR1 SGHRS, CDR2 YFSETQ. V lost 6 bases and J lost 4; bases outside the gene matches: 7. The CDR3 runs 15 residues. The CDR3 sequence: CASMGQGKGYNEQFF. The CDR3 bases are TGCGCCAGCATGGGACAGGGGAAGGGGTACAATGAGCAGTTCTTC.

V usage is TRBV28 and J usage is TRBJ1-1, with D perhaps matching TRBD1 (6 bases). V lost 8 bases to trimming and J lost 6 bases, with 19 bases between them. CDR3 size: 14 residues. The V gene's germline CDR1 is MDHEN and CDR2 SYDVKM. CDR3: CASQLPGARAEAFF. The CDR3, as DNA: TGTGCCAGCCAACTACCAGGGGCTAGGGCTGAAGCTTTCTTT.

This clone has more than one count but fewer than ten. Mismatch with germline at one junction end may stem from a read error. The V and J genes are TRBV7-9 and TRBJ1-2, with TRBD1 identical over 9 bases. CDR1 is SEHNR and CDR2 is FQNEAQ in the germline V gene (reference sequence). The CDR3 is 15 amino acids. As DNA, the CDR3 is TGTTCCAGCAGCCAACGGACAGGGGATGGTGGTGGCTACACCTTC. It is translated as CSSSQRTGDGGGYTF. Based on the CDR3 plus reference TRBV7-9 and TRBJ1-2, the full variable domain is DTGVSQNPRHKITKRGQNVTFRCDPISEHNRLYWYRQTLGQGPEFLTYFQNEAQLEKSRLLSDRFSAERPKGSFSTLEIQRTEQGDSAMYLCSSSQRTGDGGGYTFGSGTRLTVV.

The J gene is TRBJ1-2, the V gene TRBV5-6; a possible D gene is TRBD1 (5 bases). Germline CDR1 SGHDT, CDR2 YYEEEE. The CDR3 length is 14 residues. Trimming left V 4 bases short and J 3 bases short, with 13 bases between. The CDR3, as DNA: TGTGCCAGCAGCCCGGACGGAGGGGACTATGGCTACACCTTC. Residues: CASSPDGGDYGYTF.

This chain connects TRBV7-9 to TRBJ2-7, with a weak D call TRBD1 (6 bases). The V gene lost 4 bases and the J gene lost 6 bases, with 22 bases spanning the gap. CDR3 length: 16 amino acids. Germline V gives CDR1 SEHNR, CDR2 FQNEAQ (reference sequence). The CDR3 nucleotides are TGTGCCAGCAGCTCTCCGGGGCTGGGGGCACTCTCCGAGCAGTACTTC. This translates into CASSSPGLGALSEQYF.

This rearrangement joins TRBV27 to TRBJ2-3, with D possibly TRBD1 on 6 matching bases. CDR1 is MNHEY, CDR2 SMNVEV, per germline (reference sequence). With 2 bases removed from V and 7 bases from J, the gap between germline ends came to 13 bases. The CDR3 consists of 14 residues. The CDR3 bases are TGTGCCAGCAGTTTAGGTCAGGGGTCGAATACGCAGTATTTT. It translates to CASSLGQGSNTQYF.

The V call is TRBV30, the J call TRBJ2-7; D remains unclear. The CDR3 has 11 amino acids. Trimming removed 4 bases from V and 5 bases from J, with 9 bases in between. Per germline, CDR1 GTSNPN and CDR2 SVGIG (reference sequence). Here the CDR3 reads CAWKDTNEQYF. CDR3 DNA: TGTGCCTGGAAAGATACTAACGAGCAGTACTTC.

The V call is TRBV29-1, the J call TRBJ2-1, with 7 bases that match TRBD1. Germline CDR1 is SQVTM and CDR2 is ANQGSEA. The CDR3 covers 14 residues. V lost 6 bases and J lost 12; bases outside the gene matches: 17. The CDR3 loop reads CSVLRQGLRRGQFF. The CDR3 region has the DNA TGCAGCGTCCTAAGACAGGGCCTGCGTCGAGGGCAGTTCTTC.

The rearrangement links TRBV29-1 to TRBJ2-7, with TRBD2 matching 14 bases. Germline V gene data show CDR1 as SQVTM and CDR2 as ANQGSEA. V shed 5 bases and J 4 bases; nucleotides not matched to a gene: 10. This CDR3 is 16 amino acids long. CDR3 residues: CSVSPGLAGVRYEQYF. The CDR3 DNA reads as TGCAGCGTTTCCCCGGGACTAGCGGGAGTTCGGTACGAGCAGTACTTC.

V is TRBV28 and J is TRBJ1-1; 9 bases align to TRBD1. Per germline, CDR1 MDHEN and CDR2 SYDVKM. CDR3 length: 16 amino acids. V was clipped by 7 bases and J by 4 bases; unmatched bases: 13. CDR3 DNA: TGTGCCAGCAATCTAGGAACAGGGGGCTCTTTCACTGAAGCTTTCTTT. It encodes CASNLGTGGSFTEAFF.

This clone was counted a single time. The chain recombines TRBV6-5 with TRBJ1-1, with 7 positions matching TRBD1. The germline gives CDR1 MNHEY, CDR2 SVGAGI. The CDR3 runs to 14 residues. V shed 5 bases and J 3 bases; nucleotides not matched to a gene: 6. CDR3 loop: CASSPGGMDTEAFF. CDR3 nucleotides: TGTGCCAGCAGTCCAGGGGGTATGGACACTGAAGCTTTCTTT.

The table lists this clone with a few counts. The chain has TRBV6-5 and TRBJ2-7; D is undetermined. The CDR3 length is 15 residues. In germline, CDR1 is MNHEY, CDR2 SVGAGI. Between the trimmed V and J ends, which lost 0 bases and 3 bases, there was a span of 12 bases. CDR3 protein: CASSYSSVRLYEQYF. CDR3 sequence (DNA): TGTGCCAGCAGTTACTCGAGCGTACGTCTCTACGAGCAGTACTTC.

Comment on this clone: Mismatch with germline at one junction end may stem from a read error. The chain uses TRBV7-9 and TRBJ2-7; TRBD2 aligns across 14 bases. In germline, CDR1 is SEHNR, CDR2 FQNEAQ (reference sequence). The length of the CDR3 is 18 residues. The CDR3, as DNA: TGTTCCAGCAGCTACACGGGACTAGCGGGAGAGATAACCTACGAGCAGTACTTC. Residues: CSSSYTGLAGEITYEQYF.

J is TRBJ1-5 and V is TRBV28, with a weak D call TRBD1 (5 bases). CDR1 is MDHEN and CDR2 is SYDVKM in the germline V gene. V gave up 6 bases and J gave up 7 bases, with 16 bases separating them. This CDR3 spans 14 amino acids. Written as DNA, the CDR3 is TGTGCCAGCAGCATGACGGGGGTTTGGCAGCCCCAGCATTTT. The encoded protein is CASSMTGVWQPQHF.

Worth noting for this clone: The junction shows a germline mismatch at one end, possibly a read error. J is TRBJ1-2 and V is TRBV7-9; TRBD1 agrees at 7 bases. The CDR3 covers 14 residues. Germline lookup yields CDR1 SEHNR and CDR2 FQNEAQ (reference sequence). The CDR3 protein is CSSSPGGDSYGYTF. The CDR3 nucleotides read TGTTCCAGCAGCCCGGGAGGGGACAGTTATGGCTACACCTTC.

This chain connects TRBV6-1 to TRBJ1-1, with D maybe TRBD1 (5 bases). The CDR3 sequence is 16 residues long. The V gene's germline CDR1 is MNHNS and CDR2 SASEGT. V lost 3 bases to trimming and J lost 1 base, with 15 bases between them. CDR3 region: CASSDPAGRKNTEAFF. Written as DNA, the CDR3 is TGTGCCAGCAGTGATCCGGCGGGACGGAAGAACACTGAAGCTTTCTTT.

Only a few counts were recorded for this clone. The CDR3 DNA sequence: TGTGCCAGCAGCTTTCAGGACAGGGGCGGAACTGAAGCTTTCTTT. Translation: CASSFQDRGGTEAFF. The V call is TRBV5-8, the J call TRBJ1-1; 9 bases line up with TRBD1. J lost 5 bases, V lost 2 bases, and 7 bases had no gene match. The germline CDR1 and CDR2 sequences are SGHTS and YDEGEE. The CDR3 length is 15 residues.

This clone has only one observation. The chain employs TRBV5-4 and TRBJ1-1; no reliable D call. The germline V gene has CDR1 SGHNT and CDR2 YYREEE (reference sequence). There are 15 residues in the CDR3. Trimming removed 4 bases at V and 1 base at J, with 14 bases between. This chain's CDR3 is CASSPNVGSNTEAFF. Written as DNA, the CDR3 is TGTGCCAGCAGCCCAAATGTGGGCTCGAACACTGAAGCTTTCTTT.

In its sample, this clone was seen a few times. The chain joins TRBV19 to TRBJ2-3, with TRBD1 identical over 7 bases. The V segment lost 5 bases and the J segment 0 bases; nucleotides outside the gene matches: 11. Looked up from germline, CDR1 is LNHDA and CDR2 is SQIVND (reference sequence). The CDR3 is 17 residues long. CDR3 loop: CASSRSPGGQSTDTQYF. DNA of the CDR3: TGTGCCAGTAGTCGCTCTCCAGGGGGACAGAGCACAGATACGCAGTATTTT.

The rearrangement joins TRBV19 to TRBJ2-7; D is perhaps TRBD2 (5 bases). This CDR3 is 14 amino acids long. Germline CDR1 and CDR2: LNHDA and SQIVND (reference sequence). The V end was cut by 3 bases, the J end by 2 bases, with 11 bases between. The CDR3 here is CASSIGLKTYEQYF. DNA of the CDR3: TGTGCCAGTAGTATCGGACTGAAAACCTACGAGCAGTACTTC.